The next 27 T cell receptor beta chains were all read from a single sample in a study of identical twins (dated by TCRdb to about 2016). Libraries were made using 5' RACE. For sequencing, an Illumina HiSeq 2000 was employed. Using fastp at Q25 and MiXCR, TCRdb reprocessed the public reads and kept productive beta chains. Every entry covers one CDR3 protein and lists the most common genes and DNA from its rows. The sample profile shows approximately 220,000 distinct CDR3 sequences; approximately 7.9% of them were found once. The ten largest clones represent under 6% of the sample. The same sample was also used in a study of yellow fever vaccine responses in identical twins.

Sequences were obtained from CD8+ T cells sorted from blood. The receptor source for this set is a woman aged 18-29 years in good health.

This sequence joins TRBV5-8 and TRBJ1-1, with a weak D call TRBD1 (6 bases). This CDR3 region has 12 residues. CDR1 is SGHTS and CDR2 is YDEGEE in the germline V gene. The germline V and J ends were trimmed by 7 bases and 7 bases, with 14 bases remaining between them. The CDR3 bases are TGTGCCAGCGGACAACAGGGACTTGAAGCTTTCTTT. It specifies CASGQQGLEAFF. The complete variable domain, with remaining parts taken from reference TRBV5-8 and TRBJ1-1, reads EAGVTQSPTHLIKTRGQQATLRCSPISGHTSVYWYQQALGLGLQFLLWYDEGEERNRGNFPPRFSGRQFPNYSSELNVNALELEDSALYLCASGQQGLEAFFGQGTRLTVV.

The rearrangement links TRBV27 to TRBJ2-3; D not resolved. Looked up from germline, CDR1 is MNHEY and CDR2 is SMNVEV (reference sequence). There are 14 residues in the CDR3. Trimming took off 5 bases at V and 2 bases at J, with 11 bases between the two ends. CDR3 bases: TGTGCCAGCAGTACCCCGAAAGACACAGATACGCAGTATTTT. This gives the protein CASSTPKDTDTQYF.

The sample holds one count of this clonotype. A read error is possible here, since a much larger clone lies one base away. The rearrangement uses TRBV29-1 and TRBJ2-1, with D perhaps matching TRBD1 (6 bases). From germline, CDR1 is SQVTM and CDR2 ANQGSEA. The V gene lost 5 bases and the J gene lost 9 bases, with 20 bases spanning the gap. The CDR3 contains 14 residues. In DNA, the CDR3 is TGCAGCGTTCTTGTAGGGATGGGGGCGGGTGAGCAGTTCTTC. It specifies CSVLVGMGAGEQFF.

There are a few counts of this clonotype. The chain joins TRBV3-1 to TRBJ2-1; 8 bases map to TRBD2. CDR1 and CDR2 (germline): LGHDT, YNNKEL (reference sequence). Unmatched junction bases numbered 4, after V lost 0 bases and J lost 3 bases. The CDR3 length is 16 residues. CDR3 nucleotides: TGTGCCAGCAGCCAAGATATAGCGGGGTTCTACAATGAGCAGTTCTTC. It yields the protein CASSQDIAGFYNEQFF.

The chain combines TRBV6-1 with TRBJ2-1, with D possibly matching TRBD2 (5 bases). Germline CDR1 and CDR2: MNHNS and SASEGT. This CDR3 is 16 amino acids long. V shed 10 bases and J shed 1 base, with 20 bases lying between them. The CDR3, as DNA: TGTGCCACATTTCCCCGGTGGGAGCCTTCCTACAATGAGCAGTTCTTC. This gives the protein CATFPRWEPSYNEQFF.

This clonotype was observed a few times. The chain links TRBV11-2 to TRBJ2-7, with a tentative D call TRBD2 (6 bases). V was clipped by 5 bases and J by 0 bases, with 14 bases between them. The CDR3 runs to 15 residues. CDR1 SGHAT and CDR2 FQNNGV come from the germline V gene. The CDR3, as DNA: TGTGCCAGCAGCCCCTCCGGGAGCAGCTCCTACGAGCAGTACTTC. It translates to CASSPSGSSSYEQYF.

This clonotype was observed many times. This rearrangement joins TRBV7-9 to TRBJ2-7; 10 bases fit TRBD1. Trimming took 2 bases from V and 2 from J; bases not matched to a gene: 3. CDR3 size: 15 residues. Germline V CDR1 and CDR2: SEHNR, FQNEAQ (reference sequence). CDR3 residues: CASSLPGQGTYEQYF. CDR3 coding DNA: TGTGCCAGCAGCTTACCGGGACAGGGGACCTACGAGCAGTACTTC.

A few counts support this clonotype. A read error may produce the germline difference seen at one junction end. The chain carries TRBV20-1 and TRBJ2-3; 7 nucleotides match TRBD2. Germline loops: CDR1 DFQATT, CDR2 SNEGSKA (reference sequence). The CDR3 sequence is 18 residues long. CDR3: CCASRVSPEAGRADTQYF. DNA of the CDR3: TGCTGTGCTAGTCGTGTATCACCCGAAGCGGGGAGGGCAGATACGCAGTATTTT.

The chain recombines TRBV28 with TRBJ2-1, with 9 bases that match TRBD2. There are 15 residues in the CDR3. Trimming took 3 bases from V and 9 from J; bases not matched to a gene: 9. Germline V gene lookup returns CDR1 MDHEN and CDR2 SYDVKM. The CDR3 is CASSFWREGSFEQFF. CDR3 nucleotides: TGTGCCAGCAGTTTCTGGCGGGAGGGCTCATTTGAGCAGTTCTTC. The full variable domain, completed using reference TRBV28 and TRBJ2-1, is DVKVTQSSRYLVKRTGEKVFLECVQDMDHENMFWYRQDPGLGLRLIYFSYDVKMKEKGDIPEGYSVSREKKERFSLILESASTNQTSMYLCASSFWREGSFEQFFGPGTRLTVL.

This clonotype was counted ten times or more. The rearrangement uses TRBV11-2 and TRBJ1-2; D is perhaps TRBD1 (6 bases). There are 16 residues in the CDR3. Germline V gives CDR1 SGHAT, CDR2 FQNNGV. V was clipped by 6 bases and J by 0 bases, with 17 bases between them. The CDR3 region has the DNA TGTGCCAGCAGTCCGGGGGCAGCAATAGCTAACTATGGCTACACCTTC. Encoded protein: CASSPGAAIANYGYTF.

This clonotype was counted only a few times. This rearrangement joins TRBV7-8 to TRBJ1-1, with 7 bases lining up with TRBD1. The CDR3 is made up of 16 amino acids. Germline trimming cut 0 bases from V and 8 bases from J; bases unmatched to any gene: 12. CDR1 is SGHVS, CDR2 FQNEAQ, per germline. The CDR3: CASSLAGIVRDREAFF. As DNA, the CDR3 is TGTGCCAGCAGCTTAGCAGGTATCGTCAGGGACAGAGAAGCTTTCTTT.

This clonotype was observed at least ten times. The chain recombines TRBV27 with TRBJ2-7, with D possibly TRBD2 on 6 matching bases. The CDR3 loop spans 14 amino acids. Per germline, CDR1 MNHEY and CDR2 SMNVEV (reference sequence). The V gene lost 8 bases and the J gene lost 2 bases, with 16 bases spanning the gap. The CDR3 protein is CASGLSRGTYEQYF. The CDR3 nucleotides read TGTGCCAGCGGCCTGAGCCGGGGGACCTACGAGCAGTACTTC.

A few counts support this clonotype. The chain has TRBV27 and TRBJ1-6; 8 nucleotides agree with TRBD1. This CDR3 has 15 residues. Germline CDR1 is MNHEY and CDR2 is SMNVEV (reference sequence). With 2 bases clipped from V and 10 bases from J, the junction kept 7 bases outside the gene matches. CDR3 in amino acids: CASSLAAGGRSPLHF. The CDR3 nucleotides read TGTGCCAGCAGTTTAGCGGCAGGGGGCCGATCACCCCTCCACTTT.

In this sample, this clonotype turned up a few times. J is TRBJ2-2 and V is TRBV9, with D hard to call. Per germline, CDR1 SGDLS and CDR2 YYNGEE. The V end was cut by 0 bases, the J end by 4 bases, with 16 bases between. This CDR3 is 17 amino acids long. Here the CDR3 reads CASSVVRQSIPTGELFF. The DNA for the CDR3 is TGTGCCAGCAGCGTAGTAAGGCAGAGTATCCCCACCGGGGAGCTGTTTTTT.

CDR3 DNA sequence: TGCAGTGCCCAGGACTACTCCTACAATGAGCAGTTCTTC. Protein sequence: CSAQDYSYNEQFF. The gene calls are TRBV20-1 and TRBJ2-1, with D maybe TRBD2 (6 bases). Germline V CDR1 and CDR2: DFQATT, SNEGSKA (reference sequence). Trimming removed 6 bases from V and 0 bases from J, with 9 bases in between. This CDR3 spans 13 amino acids.

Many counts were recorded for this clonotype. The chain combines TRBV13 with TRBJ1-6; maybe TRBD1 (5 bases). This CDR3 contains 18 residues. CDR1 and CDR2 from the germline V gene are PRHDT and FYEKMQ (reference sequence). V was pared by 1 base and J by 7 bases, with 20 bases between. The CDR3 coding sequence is TGTGCCAGCAGCTTAGCCGCTCAGGGCCGGTTGCCAAATTCACCCCTCCACTTT. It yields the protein CASSLAAQGRLPNSPLHF.

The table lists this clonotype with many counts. The CDR3: CASSPGTEQETQYF. The CDR3 DNA follows: TGTGCCAGCAGCCCAGGGACCGAGCAAGAGACCCAGTACTTC. The rearrangement links TRBV4-2 to TRBJ2-5; D tentatively fits TRBD1 or TRBD2 (5 bases each). The CDR3 totals 14 residues. Per the germline V gene, CDR1 is LGHNA and CDR2 is YNFKEQ. V dropped 4 bases and J dropped 2 bases, with 11 bases sitting between them.

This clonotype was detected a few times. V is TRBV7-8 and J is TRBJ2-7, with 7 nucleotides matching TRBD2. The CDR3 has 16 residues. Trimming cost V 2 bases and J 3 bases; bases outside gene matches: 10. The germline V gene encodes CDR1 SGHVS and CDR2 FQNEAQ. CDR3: CASSLRDYRGRYEQYV. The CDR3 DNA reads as TGTGCCAGCAGCTTAAGGGACTATCGCGGCCGCTACGAGCAGTACGTC.

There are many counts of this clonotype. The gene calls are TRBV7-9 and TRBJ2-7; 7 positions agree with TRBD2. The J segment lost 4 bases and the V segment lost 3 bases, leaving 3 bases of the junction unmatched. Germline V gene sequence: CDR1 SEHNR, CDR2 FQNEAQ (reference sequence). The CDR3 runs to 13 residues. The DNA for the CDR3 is TGTGCCAGCAGCTTGGGCGGGGGTTACGAGCAGTACGTC. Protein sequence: CASSLGGGYEQYV.

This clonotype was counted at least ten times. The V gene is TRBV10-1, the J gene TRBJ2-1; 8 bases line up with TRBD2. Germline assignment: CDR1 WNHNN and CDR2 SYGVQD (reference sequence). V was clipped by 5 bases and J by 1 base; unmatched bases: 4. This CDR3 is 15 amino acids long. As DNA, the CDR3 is TGCGCCAGCAGTTCGACTAGCGAATCCTACAATGAGCAGTTCTTC. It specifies CASSSTSESYNEQFF.

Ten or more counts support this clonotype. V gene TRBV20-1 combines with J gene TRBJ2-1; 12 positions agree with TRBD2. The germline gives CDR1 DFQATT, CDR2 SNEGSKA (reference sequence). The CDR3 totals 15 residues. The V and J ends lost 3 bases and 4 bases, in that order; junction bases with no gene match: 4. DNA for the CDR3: TGCAGTGCTAGGCCACTAGCGGGAGGTTACAATGAGCAGTTCTTC. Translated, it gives CSARPLAGGYNEQFF.

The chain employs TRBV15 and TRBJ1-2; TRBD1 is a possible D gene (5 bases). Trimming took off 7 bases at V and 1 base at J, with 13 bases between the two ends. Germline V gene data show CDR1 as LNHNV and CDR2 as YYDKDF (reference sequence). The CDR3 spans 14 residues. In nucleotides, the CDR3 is TGTGCCACCAACAACGAACAGGTTAACTATGGCTACACCTTC. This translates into CATNNEQVNYGYTF.

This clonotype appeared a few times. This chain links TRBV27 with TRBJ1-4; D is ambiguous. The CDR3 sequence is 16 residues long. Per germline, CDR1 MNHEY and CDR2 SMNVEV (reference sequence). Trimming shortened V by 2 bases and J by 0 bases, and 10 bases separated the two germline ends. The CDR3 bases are TGTGCCAGCAGTTTAACGTTCTGGTCAACTAATGAAAAACTGTTTTTT. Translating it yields CASSLTFWSTNEKLFF.

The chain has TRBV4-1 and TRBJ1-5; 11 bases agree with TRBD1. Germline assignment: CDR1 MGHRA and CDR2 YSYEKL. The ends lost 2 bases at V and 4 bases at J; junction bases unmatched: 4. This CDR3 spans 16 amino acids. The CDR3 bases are TGCGCCAGCAGCCAATCCGGGACAGGGGGAAATCAGCCCCAGCATTTT. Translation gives CASSQSGTGGNQPQHF.

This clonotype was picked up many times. This CDR3 reads CASSRGIWTGFYEQYF. The CDR3 nucleotides read TGTGCCAGCAGCCGGGGTATATGGACAGGGTTCTACGAGCAGTACTTC. The chain employs TRBV12-3 or TRBV12-4 and TRBJ2-7, with 8 bases fitting TRBD1. The J segment lost 3 bases and the V segment lost 6 bases, leaving 13 bases of the junction unmatched. The length of the CDR3 is 16 residues.

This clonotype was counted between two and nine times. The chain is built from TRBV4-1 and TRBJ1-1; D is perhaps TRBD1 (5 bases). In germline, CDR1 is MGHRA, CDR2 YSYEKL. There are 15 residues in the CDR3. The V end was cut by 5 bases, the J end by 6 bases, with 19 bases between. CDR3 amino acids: CASSSSIGGVSEAFF. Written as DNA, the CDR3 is TGCGCCAGCAGCTCCAGTATTGGGGGTGTGTCTGAAGCTTTCTTT.

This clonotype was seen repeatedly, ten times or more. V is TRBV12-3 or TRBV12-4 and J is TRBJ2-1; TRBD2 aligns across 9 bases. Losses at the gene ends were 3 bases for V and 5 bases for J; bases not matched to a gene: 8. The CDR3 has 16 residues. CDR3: CASSFRSSGTDNEQFF. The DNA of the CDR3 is TGTGCCAGCAGTTTTCGGTCTAGCGGGACTGACAATGAGCAGTTCTTC.